Reported below is one TCR beta chain. Original handling: Amplifying reference gene primers gave estimates of nucleated cell counts. TCRdb's table, derived via immunoSEQ multiplex PCR, lists solely in-frame clones and lacks some. The V and J calls and clone size come from that table; D and trimming were worked out from the DNA. The repertoire holds 80,000 to 95,000 clones, roughly 90% seen once, with about 25% in the top ten. With V trimmed by 4 bases and J by 0 bases, 6 bases remained unmatched. The CDR3 extends over 15 amino acids. Germline CDR1 reads ENHRY; CDR2 reads SYGVKD. The sample is drawn from a study of blood T cell repertoires in COVID-19. For the study at large: T cells, B-cell-depleted T cells, or PBMCs provided the cDNA or gDNA that served as material.

This chain uses TRBV10-3 with TRBJ2-7; 7 positions match TRBD2. The sample comprised peripheral blood. This receptor was identified in a man aged 50 or older with active or convalescent COVID-19. The CDR3: CAISGLAESSYEQYF. The CDR3 DNA follows: TGTGCCATCAGTGGACTAGCCGAGAGCTCCTACGAGCAGTACTTC.